This T cell receptor (beta chain) was sequenced in a study of PD-1 blockade in classical Hodgkin lymphoma. Regarding time point: cycle 4 day 1 (C4D1), after five to seven weeks of nivolumab. In every patient, relapse followed autologous stem cell transplantation, while exposure to brentuximab vedotin differed. Comments on this clone: Its antigen is not known.

Produced via immunoSEQ multiplex PCR; TCRdb's table is partial and in-frame only. This table has approximately 93,000 clones, more than 70% appearing once. Points from the study as a whole: Initiation of nivolumab under 1 year after ASCT led to exclusion of patients.

The sequencing here drew on peripheral blood mononuclear cells (PBMCs), taken before the fourth cycle of nivolumab. The TCR sequence derives from a human donor with classical Hodgkin lymphoma.

CDR3 nucleotides: TGTGCCAGCAGTTACTCATGGACAGATACGCAGTATTTT. It encodes CASSYSWTDTQYF. J is TRBJ2-3 and V is TRBV6-5; the D is unclear. The CDR3 is made up of 13 amino acids. CDR1 is MNHEY and CDR2 is SVGAGI in the germline V gene. Trimming pared 0 bases from V and 3 bases from J, leaving 4 bases between.